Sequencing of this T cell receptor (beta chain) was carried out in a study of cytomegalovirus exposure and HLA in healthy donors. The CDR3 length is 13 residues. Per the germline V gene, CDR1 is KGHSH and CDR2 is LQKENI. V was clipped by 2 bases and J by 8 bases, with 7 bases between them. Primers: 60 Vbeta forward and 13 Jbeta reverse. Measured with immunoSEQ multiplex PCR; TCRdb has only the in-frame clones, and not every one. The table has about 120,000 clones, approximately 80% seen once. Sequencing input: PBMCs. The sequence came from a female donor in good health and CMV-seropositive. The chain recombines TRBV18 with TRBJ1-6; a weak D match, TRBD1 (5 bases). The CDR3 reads CASSPGGDSPLHF. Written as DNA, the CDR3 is TGTGCCAGCTCACCAGGGGGGGATTCACCCCTCCACTTT.